These 20 T cell receptor beta chains originate from one sample sequenced in a study of T-cell memory formation after mild COVID-19. TCRdb processed the 5' RACE reads anew with MiXCR; each CDR3 protein has one entry. Of tens of thousands of distinct CDR3 sequences in the sample, about 27% were seen once. The sample consisted of PBMCs or a T cell subset sorted from them (not recorded which). These TCRs come from a man in his late teens or twenties who had mild COVID-19 (a few samples of this study predate the infection). Cell type and time point are not known.

This sequence joins TRBV7-3 and TRBJ2-7; D is possibly TRBD1 or TRBD2 (6 bases each). The CDR3 has 15 amino acids. Trimming shortened V by 2 bases and J by 1 base, and 12 bases separated the two germline ends. Germline-derived CDR1 and CDR2 are SGHTA and FQGTGA. CDR3 loop: CASSLLGGPSYEQYF. For the CDR3, the DNA is TGTGCCAGCAGCTTATTGGGGGGCCCTTCCTACGAGCAGTACTTC. The full variable domain, rest sourced from reference TRBV7-3 and TRBJ2-7, is GAGVSQTPSNKVTEKGKYVELRCDPISGHTALYWYRQSLGQGPEFLIYFQGTGAADDSGLPNDRFFAVRPEGSVSTLKIQRTERGDSAVYLCASSLLGGPSYEQYFGPGTRLTVT.

The V call is TRBV5-1, the J call TRBJ2-7, with 9 positions matching TRBD1. Germline assignment: CDR1 SGHRS and CDR2 YFSETQ. Losses at the gene ends were 4 bases for V and 7 bases for J; bases not matched to a gene: 12. CDR3 size: 15 residues. The CDR3 region is CASSPGTGQTREQYF. The DNA of the CDR3 is TGCGCCAGCAGCCCAGGGACAGGGCAGACGCGTGAGCAGTACTTC. The full variable domain, rest sourced from reference TRBV5-1 and TRBJ2-7, is KAGVTQTPRYLIKTRGQQVTLSCSPISGHRSVSWYQQTPGQGLQFLFEYFSETQRNKGNFPGRFSGRQFSNSRSEMNVSTLELGDSALYLCASSPGTGQTREQYFGPGTRLTVT.

The sample holds a few counts of this clonotype. The chain uses TRBV7-8 and TRBJ1-2, with D unresolved. Trimming took 5 bases from V and 3 from J, leaving 22 bases between them. The CDR3 is 17 residues long. Germline CDR1 reads SGHVS; CDR2 reads FQNEAQ. CDR3 nucleotides: TGTGCCAGCAGCGCGAGGAAGCTCGGGCGTACAGACTATGGCTACACCTTC. Protein product: CASSARKLGRTDYGYTF.

The V and J genes are TRBV7-9 and TRBJ2-4; D might be TRBD1 (5 bases). The germline gives CDR1 SEHNR, CDR2 FQNEAQ (reference sequence). The CDR3 contains 15 residues. V was pared by 5 bases and J by 9 bases, with 20 bases between. The CDR3 nucleotides read TGTGCCAGCAGCCCCGTTTTAGTTCAGGGCGGCATTCAGTACTTC. Translation: CASSPVLVQGGIQYF.

This clonotype was picked up a small number of times. The chain carries TRBV6-2 or TRBV6-3 and TRBJ2-5; D call uncertain. The CDR3 is 14 amino acids. In germline, CDR1 is MNHEY, CDR2 SVGEGT. V was cut by 3 bases and J by 1 base, with 9 bases left in between. In DNA, the CDR3 is TGTGCCAGCAGTTATTCAATCCTCCAAGAGACCCAGTACTTC. This gives the protein CASSYSILQETQYF.

The CDR3 is CASSHLQGSDEQFF. The CDR3 DNA reads as TGCGCCAGCAGCCACTTACAGGGTTCGGATGAGCAGTTCTTC. This chain connects TRBV4-3 to TRBJ2-1; D is perhaps TRBD1 (6 bases). The V gene's germline CDR1 is LGHNA and CDR2 YSLEER. Trimming removed 3 bases at V and 8 bases at J, with 14 bases between. The CDR3 covers 14 residues.

The J gene is TRBJ2-1, the V gene TRBV19, with 8 nucleotides matching TRBD1. CDR1 and CDR2 (germline): LNHDA, SQIVND (reference sequence). The CDR3 is 13 amino acids. After removal of 5 bases from V and 10 bases from J, the junction contained 7 bases not matched to a gene. The DNA of the CDR3 is TGTGCCAGTAGTGCCACTCGGACAGGGGAGCAGTTCTTC. Translation gives CASSATRTGEQFF.

The chain uses TRBV29-1 and TRBJ2-6; 11 positions agree with TRBD1. The ends lost 7 bases at V and 1 base at J; junction bases unmatched: 6. CDR3 size: 16 residues. The germline V gene has CDR1 SQVTM and CDR2 ANQGSEA. In DNA form, the CDR3 reads TGCAGCGCAACCGGGACAGGGGGTTCTGGGGCCAACGTCCTGACTTTC. Translation: CSATGTGGSGANVLTF.

There are a few counts of this clonotype. This rearrangement joins TRBV27 to TRBJ2-3, with D possibly being TRBD1 (5 bases). V was pared by 5 bases and J by 1 base, with 13 bases between. The germline CDR1 and CDR2 sequences are MNHEY and SMNVEV (reference sequence). The CDR3 sequence is 15 residues long. Here the CDR3 reads CASSTTGTRTDTQYF. Written as DNA, the CDR3 is TGTGCCAGCAGTACCACAGGTACACGCACAGATACGCAGTATTTT.

This CDR3 is CAWSPGETQYF. CDR3 in DNA: TGTGCCTGGAGTCCCGGAGAGACCCAGTACTTC. This chain uses TRBV30 with TRBJ2-5; no firm D call. The germline V and J ends were trimmed by 2 bases and 4 bases, with 5 bases remaining between them. Germline assignment: CDR1 GTSNPN and CDR2 SVGIG (reference sequence). CDR3 length equals 11 residues.

This clonotype was observed a handful of times. The J gene is TRBJ2-5, the V gene TRBV20-1; 9 nucleotides line up with TRBD2. This CDR3 region has 17 residues. In germline, CDR1 is DFQATT, CDR2 SNEGSKA (reference sequence). V was pared by 0 bases and J by 5 bases, with 13 bases of the junction left unmatched. The CDR3 DNA reads TGCAGTGCTAGAGATGCGGCTAGCGGGGCCGGGGGGGAGACCCAGTACTTC. Translating it yields CSARDAASGAGGETQYF.

The chain uses TRBV2 and TRBJ1-2; possibly TRBD1 for D (5 bases). The CDR3 length is 13 residues. Per the germline V gene, CDR1 is SNHLY and CDR2 is FYNNEI. With 4 bases removed from V and 3 bases from J, the gap between germline ends came to 9 bases. The CDR3 here is CASSGPGYYGYTF. DNA of the CDR3: TGTGCCAGCAGTGGTCCAGGGTACTATGGCTACACCTTC.

This sequence joins TRBV4-3 and TRBJ1-4; D ambiguous. V was shortened by 0 bases and J by 7 bases, with 9 bases between the two germline ends. The CDR3 length is 14 residues. Germline-derived CDR1 and CDR2 are LGHNA and YSLEER. As DNA, the CDR3 is TGCGCCAGCAGCCAAGAGGGGTGGCCTGAAAAACTGTTTTTT. Its translation is CASSQEGWPEKLFF.

The genes are TRBV5-1 and TRBJ2-7; TRBD1 matches at 10 bases. This CDR3 has 16 amino acids. Germline values: CDR1 SGHRS, CDR2 YFSETQ. V was pared by 2 bases and J by 1 base, with 6 bases of the junction left unmatched. This CDR3 is CASSFSPGQGSYEQYF. CDR3 bases: TGCGCCAGCAGCTTTAGTCCGGGACAGGGGTCCTACGAGCAGTACTTC.

This clonotype was detected once. This chain uses TRBV7-9 with TRBJ2-7; D tentatively fits TRBD1 or TRBD2 (6 bases each). The germline CDR1 and CDR2 sequences are SEHNR and FQNEAQ (reference sequence). V gave up 5 bases and J gave up 3 bases, with 14 bases separating them. The CDR3 totals 14 residues. DNA for the CDR3: TGTGCCAGCAGCCCCCCGGGGGCTATCTACGAGCAGTACGTC. Its protein product is CASSPPGAIYEQYV.

The chain is built from TRBV5-1 and TRBJ2-5; D is possibly TRBD1 (6 bases). The CDR3 covers 16 residues. Germline CDR1 is SGHRS and CDR2 is YFSETQ. V was cut by 0 bases and J by 5 bases, with 17 bases left in between. CDR3 coding DNA: TGCGCCAGCAGCTTGGCTTTGGCAGGGGTTGTGGAGACCCAGTACTTC. The encoded protein is CASSLALAGVVETQYF.

This clonotype was seen a few times. V gene TRBV6-2 or TRBV6-3 combines with J gene TRBJ2-4, with D unclear. The CDR3 has 13 amino acids. Trimming removed 4 bases at V and 6 bases at J, with 10 bases between. CDR1 is MNHEY, CDR2 SVGEGT, per germline. CDR3 residues: CASSLAARNIQYF. Written as DNA, the CDR3 is TGTGCCAGCAGTTTAGCTGCCCGAAACATTCAGTACTTC.

This clonotype was recorded a few times. The V and J genes are TRBV12-3 or TRBV12-4 and TRBJ2-7; no clear D gene. Trimming removed 4 bases from V and 6 bases from J, with 10 bases in between. The CDR3 extends over 12 amino acids. The CDR3 region is CASSYSALEQYF. As DNA, the CDR3 is TGTGCCAGCAGTTACAGTGCTCTCGAGCAGTACTTC.

The CDR3 region is CASSISSGAYNEQFF. The CDR3 nucleotides read TGTGCCAGTAGTATTTCTAGCGGAGCCTACAATGAGCAGTTCTTC. The rearrangement uses TRBV19 and TRBJ2-1; the match to TRBD2 covers 7 bases. Germline CDR1 LNHDA, CDR2 SQIVND (reference sequence). Trimming cost V 3 bases and J 2 bases; bases outside gene matches: 4. The CDR3 is 15 residues long.

A few counts support this clonotype. The chain couples TRBV28 to TRBJ2-7, with 12 positions matching TRBD2. Germline CDR1 and CDR2: MDHEN and SYDVKM. With V trimmed by 3 bases and J by 0 bases, 9 bases remained unmatched. CDR3 length equals 18 residues. CDR3 protein: CASSFSSSGGAGSYEQYF. The CDR3 DNA is TGTGCCAGCAGTTTTTCGTCTAGCGGGGGGGCCGGCTCCTACGAGCAGTACTTC.